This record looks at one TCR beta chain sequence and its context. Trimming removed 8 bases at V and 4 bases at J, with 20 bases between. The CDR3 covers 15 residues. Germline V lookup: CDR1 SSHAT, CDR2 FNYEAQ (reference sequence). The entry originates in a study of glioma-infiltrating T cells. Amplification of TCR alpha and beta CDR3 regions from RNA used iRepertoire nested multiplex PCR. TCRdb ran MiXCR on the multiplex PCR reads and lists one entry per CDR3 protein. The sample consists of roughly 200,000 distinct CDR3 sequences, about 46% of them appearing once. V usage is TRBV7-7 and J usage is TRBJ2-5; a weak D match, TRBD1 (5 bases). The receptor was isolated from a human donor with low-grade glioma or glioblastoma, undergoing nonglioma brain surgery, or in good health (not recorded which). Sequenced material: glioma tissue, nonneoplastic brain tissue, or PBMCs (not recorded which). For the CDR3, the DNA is TGTGCCAGCTCATTACTATCAGGGAAGCCAGAGACCCAGTACTTC. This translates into CASSLLSGKPETQYF.